This TCR beta chain was obtained from a study of radiotherapy plus CTLA-4 blockade in lung cancer. Points from the study as a whole: TCR clones originating in tumors grew in number in blood after radiotherapy plus ipilimumab.

V was trimmed by 4 bases and J by 1 base, leaving 13 bases between them. This CDR3 has 15 amino acids. CDR1 is KGHSH and CDR2 is LQKENI in the germline V gene. TCRdb's copy holds only in-frame clones and misses some; the assay was immunoSEQ multiplex PCR. This table holds roughly 48,000 clones, approximately 76% found once. On this clone itself: What it recognizes is unknown.

Patients had chemo-refractory metastatic non-small-cell lung cancer and received focal radiation plus CTLA-4 blockade that used ipilimumab. The specimen comprised peripheral blood, sampled from a patient treated with radiotherapy plus ipilimumab. This chain joins TRBV18 and TRBJ1-1; TRBD1 is a possible D gene (5 bases). This clonotype originated in a human donor with non-small cell lung cancer who had stable disease on radiotherapy plus ipilimumab. DNA of the CDR3: TGTGCCAGCTCACTCTCTCGACAGAAGAACACTGAAGCTTTCTTT. Translating gives CASSLSRQKNTEAFF.